The 19 T cell receptor beta chains below were found in one sample sequenced in a study of shared clonotypes between healthy human individuals. Assay used: immunoSEQ multiplex PCR; TCRdb lists only in-frame clones, some missing. This sample has 2 million to 2.5 million clones, with about 92% found just once. Sample: naive CD4+ T cells from PBMCs. The subset denotes: CD45RA+ positively selected. These receptors were obtained from a man younger than 35 in good health. Some clones in this sample may be carry-over from other donors' samples.

This chain uses TRBV2 with TRBJ1-4, with 7 positions matching TRBD1. The CDR3 consists of 15 residues. Unmatched junction bases numbered 4, after V lost 4 bases and J lost 2 bases. Germline CDR1 is SNHLY and CDR2 is FYNNEI. CDR3 in amino acids: CASSVEGATNEKLFF. The CDR3 DNA reads as TGTGCCAGCAGTGTCGAGGGGGCGACTAATGAAAAACTGTTTTTT.

A word on this clone: One end of the junction fails to match germline, which may point to a read error. The chain links TRBV7-7 to TRBJ1-6; unclear D gene. The CDR3 is made up of 16 amino acids. The V gene's germline CDR1 is SSHAT and CDR2 FNYEAQ (reference sequence). CDR3 loop: CASTLLDPAYNSPLHF. The DNA for the CDR3 is TGTGCCAGCACCTTACTCGACCCGGCCTATAATTCACCCCTCCACTTT.

With respect to this clone: Different DNA sequences within this sample yield the same CDR3. J is TRBJ1-1 and V is TRBV5-1, with a tentative D call TRBD1 (5 bases). The CDR3 loop spans 14 amino acids. The V end lost 1 base, the J end lost 0 bases, and 7 bases lay between the germline ends. Germline CDR1 reads SGHRS; CDR2 reads YFSETQ. CDR3 sequence: CASSLTGVNTEAFF. Written as DNA, the CDR3 is TGCGCCAGCAGCTTGACAGGAGTGAACACTGAAGCTTTCTTT.

The chain uses TRBV28 and TRBJ2-5; either TRBD1 or TRBD2 may fit D (5 bases each). The CDR3 has 16 residues. V gave up 6 bases and J gave up 2 bases, with 19 bases separating them. Germline V gives CDR1 MDHEN, CDR2 SYDVKM. CDR3 in amino acids: CASSLPGTPAQETQYF. Here the CDR3 DNA reads TGTGCCAGCAGCCTGCCCGGGACCCCGGCTCAAGAGACCCAGTACTTC.

The rearrangement uses TRBV19 and TRBJ2-4; 7 positions match TRBD1. CDR1 and CDR2 (germline): LNHDA, SQIVND (reference sequence). Losses at the gene ends were 1 base for V and 9 bases for J; bases not matched to a gene: 6. The CDR3 is made up of 14 amino acids. The DNA for the CDR3 is TGTGCCAGTAGTATAGGCACAGGGGTAGCCATTCAGTACTTC. The encoded protein is CASSIGTGVAIQYF.

This rearrangement joins TRBV5-1 to TRBJ2-7; no firm D call. Trimming shortened V by 2 bases and J by 4 bases, and 7 bases separated the two germline ends. The germline V gene encodes CDR1 SGHRS and CDR2 YFSETQ. The CDR3 spans 12 residues. For the CDR3, the DNA is TGCGCCAGCAGCTTTTCTCAGTACGAGCAGTACTTC. This codes for CASSFSQYEQYF.

The J gene is TRBJ1-1, the V gene TRBV5-1; no reliable D call. There are 16 residues in the CDR3. Trimming cost V 3 bases and J 1 base, with 16 bases left between them. Germline CDR1 is SGHRS and CDR2 is YFSETQ. The CDR3, as DNA: TGCGCCAGCAGCTCTGGCCGGGAGATAGGGAACACTGAAGCTTTCTTT. This gives the protein CASSSGREIGNTEAFF.

The V call is TRBV19, the J call TRBJ2-3; 12 bases map to TRBD2. J lost 4 bases, V lost 5 bases, and 7 bases had no gene match. CDR3 length: 16 amino acids. Germline assignment: CDR1 LNHDA and CDR2 SQIVND (reference sequence). The chain's CDR3 is CASSPLAGGHSDTQYF. CDR3 sequence (DNA): TGTGCCAGTAGTCCCCTAGCGGGAGGGCACTCAGATACGCAGTATTTT.

V is TRBV2 and J is TRBJ2-5; 7 nucleotides line up with TRBD1. The CDR3 contains 13 residues. Trimming at V came to 7 bases and at J to 5 bases, leaving 7 bases not matched to a gene. Germline loops: CDR1 SNHLY, CDR2 FYNNEI. This CDR3 reads CASTQTGMETQYF. The CDR3 DNA follows: TGTGCCAGCACCCAGACAGGGATGGAGACCCAGTACTTC.

The chain has TRBV10-3 and TRBJ2-2; TRBD2 might be the D (6 bases). Germline V gene lookup returns CDR1 ENHRY and CDR2 SYGVKD. Between the trimmed V and J ends, which lost 8 bases and 1 base, there was a span of 14 bases. The CDR3 length is 15 residues. CDR3 sequence: CAISPGEENTGELFF. CDR3 sequence (DNA): TGTGCCATCTCCCCGGGGGAGGAGAACACCGGGGAGCTGTTTTTT.

About this clone: The sample contains more than one DNA sequence encoding this CDR3. The gene calls are TRBV5-1 and TRBJ2-7; unclear D gene. The CDR3 totals 15 residues. Deletions cut 0 bases from V and 0 bases from J, with 10 bases between. CDR1 is SGHRS and CDR2 is YFSETQ in the germline V gene. The CDR3 region is CASSLGVGVSYEQYF. CDR3 coding DNA: TGCGCCAGCAGCTTGGGGGTCGGAGTCTCCTACGAGCAGTACTTC.

In its sample, this clone was seen once. J is TRBJ2-2 and V is TRBV5-4; 13 nucleotides align to TRBD2. Germline V CDR1 and CDR2: SGHNT, YYREEE (reference sequence). Trimming at V came to 0 bases and at J to 3 bases, leaving 2 bases not matched to a gene. This CDR3 comprises 17 residues. CDR3 sequence reads: CASSLAGLAGYTGELFF. The DNA for the CDR3 is TGTGCCAGCAGCTTGGCGGGACTAGCGGGGTACACCGGGGAGCTGTTTTTT.

The chain links TRBV11-2 to TRBJ1-5; maybe TRBD1 (5 bases). Germline V gene sequence: CDR1 SGHAT, CDR2 FQNNGV. There are 15 residues in the CDR3. The germline V and J ends were trimmed by 5 bases and 4 bases, with 15 bases remaining between them. The CDR3 DNA is TGTGCCAGCAGCCGATTCGGGACGGGGAATCAGCCCCAGCATTTT. Its translation is CASSRFGTGNQPQHF.

V and J are TRBV4-1 and TRBJ1-5; 9 bases line up with TRBD1. With 1 base clipped from V and 5 bases from J, the junction kept 6 bases outside the gene matches. CDR1 MGHRA and CDR2 YSYEKL come from the germline V gene. The CDR3 totals 16 residues. This CDR3 is CASSQAGTGTYQPQHF. The CDR3 nucleotides read TGCGCCAGCAGCCAAGCAGGGACAGGGACCTATCAGCCCCAGCATTTT.

Of note for this clone: The sample carries other DNA sequences with the same CDR3. The chain has TRBV7-2 and TRBJ2-3; possible D gene TRBD2, 5 bases. The V and J ends lost 1 base and 4 bases respectively, with 9 bases between them. From germline, CDR1 is SGHTA and CDR2 FQGNSA. The CDR3 extends over 14 amino acids. The DNA for the CDR3 is TGTGCCAGCAGCTTAGTAGCCGGGGCAGATACGCAGTATTTT. Its protein product is CASSLVAGADTQYF.

The chain couples TRBV10-3 to TRBJ2-1; 10 bases line up with TRBD1. The J segment lost 2 bases and the V segment lost 2 bases, leaving 3 bases of the junction unmatched. CDR3 length: 16 amino acids. CDR1 ENHRY and CDR2 SYGVKD come from the germline V gene. As DNA, the CDR3 is TGTGCCATCAGTGAGAGGGACAGGGGCACCTACAATGAGCAGTTCTTC. Translating it yields CAISERDRGTYNEQFF.

The rearrangement links TRBV19 to TRBJ2-2, with D tentatively TRBD2 (5 bases). Per the germline V gene, CDR1 is LNHDA and CDR2 is SQIVND (reference sequence). Trimming took 4 bases from V and 2 from J, leaving 14 bases between them. CDR3 length: 16 amino acids. The CDR3 spells CASSSGPDSNTGELFF. CDR3 nucleotide sequence: TGTGCCAGTAGTAGCGGGCCCGACTCTAACACCGGGGAGCTGTTTTTT.

This chain joins TRBV7-9 and TRBJ2-2, with TRBD2 matching over 11 bases. Germline loops: CDR1 SEHNR, CDR2 FQNEAQ (reference sequence). J gave up 0 bases and V 5 bases, and 8 bases lay outside the gene matches. This CDR3 comprises 18 residues. Written as DNA, the CDR3 is TGTGCCAGCAGCCAGGGACTAGCGGAGTTCGCGAACACCGGGGAGCTGTTTTTT. The encoded protein is CASSQGLAEFANTGELFF.

This chain joins TRBV28 and TRBJ1-2; 7 bases are a match to TRBD1. The CDR3 runs 15 residues. From germline, CDR1 is MDHEN and CDR2 SYDVKM. The ends lost 3 bases at V and 2 bases at J; junction bases unmatched: 6. CDR3 sequence: CASSFTDRVNYGYTF. CDR3 nucleotides: TGTGCCAGCAGTTTCACCGACAGGGTCAACTATGGCTACACCTTC.